This TCR beta chain was observed in a study of blood T cell repertoires in COVID-19. Here immunoSEQ multiplex PCR was the method, and the copy in TCRdb shows in-frame clones only, minus some. This sample has about 170,000 clones; around nine tenths occur once, and the top ten carry 2.5% to 4%. CDR3 length equals 12 residues. The germline CDR1 and CDR2 sequences are SQVTM and ANQGSEA. Trimming took off 4 bases at V and 4 bases at J, with 8 bases between the two ends. This clone was seen a single time. Sequencing was done on a sample of peripheral blood. J is TRBJ1-5 and V is TRBV29-1; D is ambiguous. The TCR comes from a man between 65 and 80 years old with acute or convalescent COVID-19. CDR3 loop: CSVGAENQPQHF. Here the CDR3 DNA reads TGCAGCGTTGGGGCAGAAAATCAGCCCCAGCATTTT. Full variable domain (remainder filled in from reference TRBV29-1 and TRBJ1-5): SAVISQKPSRDICQRGTSLTIQCQVDSQVTMMFWYRQQPGQSLTLIATANQGSEATYESGFVIDKFPISRPNLTFSTLTVSNMSPEDSSIYLCSVGAENQPQHFGDGTRLSIL.